What follows are 9 T cell receptor beta chains derived from one specimen sequenced in a study of blood T cell repertoires in COVID-19. This table comes from immunoSEQ multiplex PCR, and its TCRdb copy is limited to in-frame clones, with some not included. The repertoire holds approximately 300,000 clones, with roughly 90% as singletons. Sequenced material: peripheral blood. Receptor source: a man between 18 and 29 years old who had recovered from COVID-19.

The count of this clone is one. This chain links TRBV6-4 with TRBJ2-2, with 9 bases fitting TRBD1. With V trimmed by 6 bases and J by 4 bases, 3 bases remained unmatched. CDR3 length equals 14 residues. Germline V gives CDR1 MRHNA, CDR2 SNTAGT. Here the CDR3 reads CASRGQGTTGELFF. The CDR3 DNA sequence: TGTGCCAGCAGGGGACAGGGCACCACCGGGGAGCTGTTTTTT.

The chain employs TRBV7-9 and TRBJ2-3; TRBD2 might be the D (5 bases). V was clipped by 1 base and J by 3 bases, with 11 bases between them. The CDR3 is 15 residues long. Germline V gene data show CDR1 as SEHNR and CDR2 as FQNEAQ (reference sequence). CDR3 in DNA: TGTGCCAGCAGCTTAGAGCTAGCAGTGACAGATACGCAGTATTTT. Encoded protein: CASSLELAVTDTQYF.

This chain joins TRBV15 and TRBJ1-4; D unresolved. In germline, CDR1 is LNHNV, CDR2 YYDKDF (reference sequence). The CDR3 contains 15 residues. Trimming left V 3 bases short and J 3 bases short, with 11 bases between. CDR3 loop: CATSSRGTANEKLFF. CDR3 in DNA: TGTGCCACCAGCAGCCGGGGAACAGCTAATGAAAAACTGTTTTTT.

V usage is TRBV18 and J usage is TRBJ2-7; no clear D gene. CDR3 size: 15 residues. Looked up from germline, CDR1 is KGHSH and CDR2 is LQKENI. Trimming left V 2 bases short and J 0 bases short, with 11 bases between. The CDR3 DNA reads TGTGCCAGCTCACCATCCCCCTACAGCTCCTACGAGCAGTACTTC. Its protein product is CASSPSPYSSYEQYF.

The chain recombines TRBV19 with TRBJ2-5; D gene uncertain. The CDR3 contains 15 residues. Looked up from germline, CDR1 is LNHDA and CDR2 is SQIVND (reference sequence). V lost 3 bases, J lost 3 bases, and 14 bases lay in between. CDR3 residues: CASSIGIQKEETQYF. CDR3 DNA sequence: TGTGCCAGTAGTATTGGCATCCAGAAAGAAGAGACCCAGTACTTC.

The gene calls are TRBV18 and TRBJ2-1; TRBD1 matches 8 bases. Unmatched junction bases numbered 10, after V lost 4 bases and J lost 8 bases. Germline CDR1 and CDR2: KGHSH and LQKENI. This CDR3 contains 15 residues. CDR3 amino acids: CASSLFADRVHEQFF. The CDR3 DNA sequence: TGTGCCAGCTCACTATTCGCGGACAGGGTACATGAGCAGTTCTTC.

The chain employs TRBV19 and TRBJ1-2; D not resolved. V lost 3 bases, J lost 0 bases, and 2 bases lay in between. The CDR3 has 12 amino acids. Germline CDR1 reads LNHDA; CDR2 reads SQIVND (reference sequence). The chain's CDR3 is CASSISNYGYTF. The DNA of the CDR3 is TGTGCCAGTAGTATCTCTAACTATGGCTACACCTTC.

The chain employs TRBV4-1 and TRBJ2-3; TRBD1 is a possible D gene (7 bases). The CDR3 covers 17 residues. Germline CDR1 reads MGHRA; CDR2 reads YSYEKL. V was trimmed by 3 bases and J by 7 bases, leaving 23 bases between them. CDR3 protein: CASSQGGGTALRNTQYF. CDR3 DNA: TGCGCCAGCAGCCAGGGAGGAGGGACAGCTTTAAGGAATACGCAGTATTTT.

The chain combines TRBV7-2 with TRBJ2-4; 7 bases line up with TRBD1. Trimming removed 1 base from V and 6 bases from J; junction bases left unmatched: 12. The V gene's germline CDR1 is SGHTA and CDR2 FQGNSA. This CDR3 contains 17 residues. CDR3 in amino acids: CASSLVGRGSERNIQYF. CDR3 nucleotides: TGTGCCAGCAGCTTAGTCGGCAGGGGGAGTGAGAGAAACATTCAGTACTTC.